This T cell receptor beta chain stems from a study of blood T cell repertoires in COVID-19. Across the study: Samples taken during acute and convalescent COVID-19 were collected in the United States, Italy and Spain. The cDNA or gDNA used as material had been derived from T cells, B-cell-depleted T cells, or PBMCs.

Under the authors' procedure: Cell counts per sample came from amplifying reference gene primers. The assay was immunoSEQ multiplex PCR, and TCRdb's table has in-frame clones only and misses some. For V, J and clone size, that table is used; D and trimming come from the DNA. The table has 180,000 or so clones, approximately 85% seen once. Germline V lookup: CDR1 MDHEN, CDR2 SYDVKM. The CDR3 totals 13 residues. Trimming took 6 bases from V and 4 from J, leaving 13 bases between them. This sequence was found in a human donor with active or convalescent COVID-19. The donor label of this sample is uncertain. The J gene is TRBJ2-7, the V gene TRBV28, with D maybe TRBD1 (5 bases). Sequenced input: peripheral blood. The CDR3 spells CASSVQEPYEQYF. CDR3 sequence (DNA): TGTGCCAGCAGCGTACAGGAACCGTACGAGCAGTACTTC.